Sequencing of this T cell receptor beta chain was carried out in a study of cytomegalovirus exposure and HLA in healthy donors. The CDR3 sequence is 17 residues long. CDR1 and CDR2 from the germline V gene are SGHRS and YFSETQ. Germline trimming cut 0 bases from V and 3 bases from J; bases unmatched to any gene: 7. This clone was observed a few times. This table comes from immunoSEQ multiplex PCR, and its TCRdb copy is limited to in-frame clones, with some not included. The data contain some 150,000 clones, 80% to 90% of them singletons. The material sequenced was PBMCs. This chain links TRBV5-1 with TRBJ2-7; 12 positions agree with TRBD2. This clonotype was sampled from a man between 18 and 35 years old in good health and CMV-seropositive. CDR3 loop: CASSLAWTSGVFYEQYF. The CDR3 nucleotides read TGCGCCAGCAGCTTGGCCTGGACTAGCGGGGTGTTCTACGAGCAGTACTTC.